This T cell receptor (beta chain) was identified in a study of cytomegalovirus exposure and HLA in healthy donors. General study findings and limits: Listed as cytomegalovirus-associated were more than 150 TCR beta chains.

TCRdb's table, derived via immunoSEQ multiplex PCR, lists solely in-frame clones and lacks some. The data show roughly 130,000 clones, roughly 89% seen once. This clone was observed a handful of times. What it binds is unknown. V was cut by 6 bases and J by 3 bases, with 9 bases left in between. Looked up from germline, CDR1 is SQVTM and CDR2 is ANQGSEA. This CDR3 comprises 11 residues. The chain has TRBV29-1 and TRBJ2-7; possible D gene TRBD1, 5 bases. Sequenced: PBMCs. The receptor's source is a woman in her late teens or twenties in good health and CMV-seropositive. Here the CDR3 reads CSVLQDYEQYF. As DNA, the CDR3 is TGCAGCGTCTTACAGGACTACGAGCAGTACTTC.